The clone carrying this T cell receptor beta chain was counted only a few times. Its antigen remains unidentified. This sample is drawn from a study of beta chain features in type 1 diabetes. The study, taken as a whole, reports: Within each of all four CD4+ subsets, Type 1 diabetes patients had TCRB CDR3s that were moderately but significantly shorter. Comparison showed that naive, central memory and Treg TCRB repertoires appeared more similar among patients than among healthy donors.

CDR1 GTSNPN and CDR2 SVGIG come from the germline V gene (reference sequence). Trimming left V 4 bases short and J 3 bases short, with 11 bases between. The CDR3 length is 13 residues. Reverse transcription of all isolated RNA meant that expressed TCRB transcripts were sequenced. Clones were read by immunoSEQ multiplex PCR, and TCRdb kept only the in-frame ones, dropping some. In the table there are a few hundred thousand clones, about 14% of which are singletons. This clonotype was obtained from a woman between 18 and 29 years old in good health. Sequencing was done on a sample of naive CD4+ T cells from blood. The chain employs TRBV30 and TRBJ2-3, with D possibly TRBD2 on 6 matching bases. CDR3 nucleotides: TGTGCCTGGACCGGGAGTGGAACAGATACGCAGTATTTT. It yields the protein CAWTGSGTDTQYF.